Shown below are 5 T cell receptor beta chains from a single sample sequenced in a study of OX40 agonist ivuxolimab in advanced cancers. Data came from immunoSEQ multiplex PCR; TCRdb stores just in-frame clones and leaves some out. The table includes fewer than 55,000 clones, 80% to 90% detected once. This specimen was CD4+ or CD8+ T cells sorted from blood, taken in a trial of the OX40 agonist ivuxolimab. Source of these receptors: an adult with an advanced solid tumor such as melanoma, head and neck, liver or kidney cancer.

V gene TRBV28 combines with J gene TRBJ1-1; TRBD1 might be the D (6 bases). Trimming pared 3 bases from V and 4 bases from J, leaving 12 bases between. The CDR3 contains 14 residues. Germline values: CDR1 MDHEN, CDR2 SYDVKM. The CDR3 sequence: CASSFQGRGTEAFF. In DNA form, the CDR3 reads TGTGCCAGCAGTTTCCAGGGGAGGGGCACTGAAGCTTTCTTT.

The chain uses TRBV9 and TRBJ1-5; no reliable D call. The CDR3 runs to 13 residues. The V end lost 2 bases, the J end lost 7 bases, and 10 bases lay between the germline ends. Germline V gives CDR1 SGDLS, CDR2 YYNGEE. CDR3 loop: CASSVYSGQPQHF. CDR3 DNA sequence: TGTGCCAGCAGCGTTTACTCAGGCCAGCCCCAGCATTTT. The entire variable domain, with the rest obtained from reference TRBV9 and TRBJ1-5, is as follows: DSGVTQTPKHLITATGQRVTLRCSPRSGDLSVYWYQQSLDQGLQFLIQYYNGEERAKGNILERFSAQQFPDLHSELNLSSLELGDSALYFCASSVYSGQPQHFGDGTRLSIL.

This chain links TRBV25-1 with TRBJ2-4; D remains unclear. Germline values: CDR1 MGHDK, CDR2 SYGVNS. V was shortened by 1 base and J by 8 bases, with 15 bases between the two germline ends. This CDR3 is built from 15 residues. The CDR3 region is CASSESRGCRHIQYF. In nucleotides, the CDR3 is TGTGCCAGCAGTGAATCCCGTGGTTGTAGGCACATTCAGTACTTC.

J is TRBJ2-1 and V is TRBV11-2; maybe TRBD1 (5 bases). CDR3 length equals 12 residues. CDR1 is SGHAT and CDR2 is FQNNGV in the germline V gene. Trimming shortened V by 2 bases and J by 7 bases, and 6 bases separated the two germline ends. CDR3 in amino acids: CASSLQGNEQFF. CDR3 nucleotide sequence: TGTGCCAGCAGCTTACAGGGAAATGAGCAGTTCTTC.

This clone has a handful of counts. The chain has TRBV5-4 and TRBJ1-3, with TRBD1 matching over 8 bases. In germline, CDR1 is SGHNT, CDR2 YYREEE (reference sequence). V trimming: 3 bases; J trimming: 4 bases; junction bases outside the gene matches: 6. The CDR3 runs 15 residues. CDR3 coding DNA: TGTGCCAGCAGCTGGAGCGGACAGGGCGGAAACACCATATATTTT. It codes for CASSWSGQGGNTIYF.